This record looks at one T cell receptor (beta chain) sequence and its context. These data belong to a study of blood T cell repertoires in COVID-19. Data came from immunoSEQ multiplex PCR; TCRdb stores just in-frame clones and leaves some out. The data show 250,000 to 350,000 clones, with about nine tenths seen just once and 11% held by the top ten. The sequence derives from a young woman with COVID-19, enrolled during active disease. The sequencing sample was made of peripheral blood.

CDR3 sequence (DNA): TGTGCCAGCAGTCGGACTAGCGCATTTGGCACAGATACGCAGTATTTT. This sequence encodes CASSRTSAFGTDTQYF. V is TRBV7-2 and J is TRBJ2-3; TRBD2 aligns across 9 bases. The CDR3 is 16 amino acids. V lost 6 bases, J lost 1 base, and 8 bases stayed unmatched. Germline V lookup: CDR1 SGHTA, CDR2 FQGNSA.